The entry below gives a single T cell receptor (beta chain) sequence along with its context. Sequencing was performed with immunoSEQ multiplex PCR; in TCRdb, only in-frame clones are kept and a portion is missing. The data show under 30,000 clones, 89% seen once. In germline, CDR1 is LNHDA, CDR2 SQIVND (reference sequence). This CDR3 region has 13 residues. With 6 bases clipped from V and 9 bases from J, the junction kept 7 bases outside the gene matches. This specimen comes from a study of T cell changes during pregnancy in multiple sclerosis. Specimen: CD8+ T cells from peripheral blood mononuclear cells, collected after pregnancy. This receptor was obtained from a female donor with multiple sclerosis, enrolled in a pregnancy study. The chain recombines TRBV19 with TRBJ2-4, with TRBD1 matching 8 bases. CDR3 bases: TGTGCCAGTAGATACAGGGGGGATGGCATTCAGTACTTC. It codes for CASRYRGDGIQYF. Filled out from reference TRBV19 and TRBJ2-4, the complete variable domain reads DGGITQSPKYLFRKEGQNVTLSCEQNLNHDAMYWYRQDPGQGLRLIYYSQIVNDFQKGDIAEGYSVSREKKESFPLTVTSAQKNPTAFYLCASRYRGDGIQYFGAGTRLSVL.